The 6 T cell receptor beta chains reported below all come from one sample, sequenced in a study of vaccination effects on CD4 cells after COVID-19. These receptors' targets are unknown. The data were produced by immunoSEQ multiplex PCR, yet TCRdb's version contains in-frame clones alone and is incomplete. The sample carries tens of thousands of clones, 60% to 80% recorded once. With the ViraFEST assay, the study expanded antigen-specific CD4+ T cells using viral peptide pools, then sequenced them. Culture lasted around eleven days before CD4+ T cell isolation. The vaccine recipients had no prior SARS-CoV-2 infection, with negative nucleocapsid antibodies. The input for sequencing was CD4+ T cells from PBMCs cultured with HCoV-NL63 spike peptides, taken before COVID-19 vaccination. These receptors all stem from a human donor who received a COVID-19 vaccine.

This chain connects TRBV5-1 to TRBJ2-5, with 11 bases that match TRBD2. Germline V gene sequence: CDR1 SGHRS, CDR2 YFSETQ. J gave up 2 bases and V 0 bases, and 3 bases lay outside the gene matches. This CDR3 is built from 16 residues. The chain's CDR3 is CASSLGRLAGQETQYF. As DNA, the CDR3 is TGCGCCAGCAGCTTGGGAAGACTAGCGGGACAAGAGACCCAGTACTTC.

The gene calls are TRBV6-5 and TRBJ1-5; possibly TRBD1 for D (6 bases). The V gene's germline CDR1 is MNHEY and CDR2 SVGAGI. The CDR3 contains 14 residues. The germline V and J ends were trimmed by 4 bases and 2 bases, with 9 bases remaining between them. In DNA, the CDR3 is TGTGCCAGCAGTTCATACAGGGGCAATCAGCCCCAGCATTTT. It translates to CASSSYRGNQPQHF.

V gene TRBV5-1 combines with J gene TRBJ1-6, with a weak D call TRBD1 (5 bases). V lost 3 bases, J lost 10 bases, and 20 bases lay in between. This CDR3 is 16 amino acids long. Looked up from germline, CDR1 is SGHRS and CDR2 is YFSETQ. The CDR3 protein is CASSYYGTGKESPLHF. Written as DNA, the CDR3 is TGCGCCAGCAGCTACTATGGGACGGGGAAAGAATCACCCCTCCACTTT.

The V gene is TRBV30, the J gene TRBJ1-4, with D possibly matching TRBD1 (5 bases). Germline V gene sequence: CDR1 GTSNPN, CDR2 SVGIG (reference sequence). The CDR3 is 13 residues long. The V and J ends lost 3 bases and 8 bases respectively, with 13 bases between them. In DNA, the CDR3 is TGTGCCTGGAGGGTATCAGGGAGCGAAAAACTGTTTTTT. Translation: CAWRVSGSEKLFF.

The CDR3 DNA sequence: TGTGCCACCCTGCTTTACGAGCAGTACGTC. Amino acid sequence: CATLLYEQYV. The chain carries TRBV6-5 and TRBJ2-7; D is undetermined. Germline V gene sequence: CDR1 MNHEY, CDR2 SVGAGI. The CDR3 loop spans 10 amino acids. Trimming took off 10 bases at V and 4 bases at J, with 8 bases between the two ends.

The CDR3 bases are TGTGCCAGCTCACCAATGCAGGGAGATGGGGGCTACACCTTC. Protein product: CASSPMQGDGGYTF. J is TRBJ1-2 and V is TRBV18; TRBD1 might be the D (5 bases). Trimming left V 2 bases short and J 8 bases short, with 15 bases between. Germline CDR1 reads KGHSH; CDR2 reads LQKENI. This CDR3 comprises 14 residues.